This passage covers 22 T cell receptor beta chains from one sample sequenced in a study of blood T cell repertoires in COVID-19 (dated by TCRdb to the early 2020s). Library prep was done by the immunoSEQ multiplex PCR assay. Sourced from immuneACCESS, this table was stored by TCRdb with only in-frame sequences that have V and J called. A share of the clones is absent; for the studies checked, an unresolved V gene accounts for under half, and the remainder has no known explanation. The sample table lists about 180,000 clones, 70% to 80% of them with a count of one. 13% to 15% of the sample lies in the top ten. Specimen: PBMCs or T cells enriched from blood (not recorded which). The receptors were sampled from a man in his fifties or sixties who had been exposed to COVID-19.

The chain carries TRBV2 and TRBJ1-6; 7 positions agree with TRBD1. The CDR3 sequence is 15 residues long. Trimming removed 5 bases from V and 6 bases from J; junction bases left unmatched: 7. Germline loops: CDR1 SNHLY, CDR2 FYNNEI. CDR3 sequence reads: CASSLKGQSNSPLHF. DNA for the CDR3: TGTGCCAGCAGTCTAAAGGGACAGTCTAATTCACCCCTCCACTTT.

Only one count was recorded for this clone. The gene calls are TRBV29-1 and TRBJ2-1; 8 bases are a match to TRBD2. The junction had 9 bases not matched to a gene; V was cut back by 2 bases and J by 3 bases. CDR1 and CDR2 from the germline V gene are SQVTM and ANQGSEA. There are 16 residues in the CDR3. This chain's CDR3 is CSVETDPGRGYNEQFF. CDR3 nucleotides: TGCAGCGTTGAAACCGACCCCGGGAGGGGCTACAATGAGCAGTTCTTC.

CDR3: CASSIAENTEAFF. CDR3 DNA: TGTGCCAGTAGTATCGCGGAGAACACTGAAGCTTTCTTT. The chain combines TRBV19 with TRBJ1-1; no firm D call. V gave up 3 bases and J gave up 1 base, with 6 bases separating them. Germline V lookup: CDR1 LNHDA, CDR2 SQIVND (reference sequence). This CDR3 has 13 residues.

Points on this clone: Other DNA sequences of this sample code for an identical CDR3. J is TRBJ1-2 and V is TRBV6-1, with unresolved D. This CDR3 has 13 amino acids. The germline V gene encodes CDR1 MNHNS and CDR2 SASEGT. With 5 bases removed from V and 0 bases from J, the gap between germline ends came to 7 bases. The CDR3 loop reads CASSPGANYGYTF. Written as DNA, the CDR3 is TGTGCCAGCAGTCCAGGTGCTAACTATGGCTACACCTTC.

The chain is built from TRBV30 and TRBJ1-1, with D perhaps TRBD1 (6 bases). Germline CDR1 GTSNPN, CDR2 SVGIG (reference sequence). This CDR3 is built from 12 residues. Trimming cost V 3 bases and J 6 bases, with 11 bases left between them. The CDR3 spells CAWRLQGAEAFF. The CDR3 DNA is TGTGCCTGGAGGTTACAGGGCGCTGAAGCTTTCTTT.

V usage is TRBV2 and J usage is TRBJ1-2; the D is unclear. Germline V gene lookup returns CDR1 SNHLY and CDR2 FYNNEI. V was pared by 4 bases and J by 8 bases, with 14 bases between. There are 13 residues in the CDR3. The CDR3 region has the DNA TGTGCCAGCAGTGTTTTCGGGGTTCAGGGCTACACCTTC. Its translation is CASSVFGVQGYTF.

The chain joins TRBV19 to TRBJ2-7, with a weak D call TRBD1 (6 bases). Trimming removed 5 bases from V and 4 bases from J, with 12 bases in between. This CDR3 has 13 residues. CDR1 and CDR2 (germline): LNHDA, SQIVND (reference sequence). The DNA of the CDR3 is TGTGCCAGTAGTTTCGGCAGGGGATACGAGCAGTACTTC. This codes for CASSFGRGYEQYF.

The chain combines TRBV20-1 with TRBJ2-5; D remains unclear. Germline CDR1 is DFQATT and CDR2 is SNEGSKA (reference sequence). Deletions cut 6 bases from V and 2 bases from J, with 7 bases between. The CDR3 contains 11 residues. The CDR3 bases are TGCAGTGCAGAGGAACAAGAGACCCAGTACTTC. Translating gives CSAEEQETQYF.

The rearrangement uses TRBV29-1 and TRBJ1-5, with D perhaps matching TRBD1 (5 bases). The CDR3 consists of 12 residues. Germline assignment: CDR1 SQVTM and CDR2 ANQGSEA. V was trimmed by 7 bases and J by 5 bases, leaving 12 bases between them. The chain's CDR3 is CSGTWGDQPQHF. The CDR3 DNA reads TGCAGCGGGACGTGGGGGGATCAGCCCCAGCATTTT.

The rearrangement links TRBV19 to TRBJ1-5; no clear D gene. The V end lost 3 bases, the J end lost 7 bases, and 7 bases lay between the germline ends. Germline CDR1 reads LNHDA; CDR2 reads SQIVND (reference sequence). This CDR3 region has 12 residues. The CDR3 sequence is CASSIVAQPQHF. The CDR3 DNA follows: TGTGCCAGTAGTATTGTCGCGCAGCCCCAGCATTTT.

This chain joins TRBV19 and TRBJ2-7, with 10 bases fitting TRBD2. In germline, CDR1 is LNHDA, CDR2 SQIVND (reference sequence). The CDR3 spans 15 residues. Germline trimming cut 5 bases from V and 0 bases from J; bases unmatched to any gene: 4. CDR3 residues: CASSSLAGVSYEQYF. Here the CDR3 DNA reads TGTGCCAGTAGTTCTCTAGCGGGGGTCTCCTACGAGCAGTACTTC.

V usage is TRBV10-3 and J usage is TRBJ1-1; the D gene is possibly TRBD1 (5 bases). Germline CDR1 reads ENHRY; CDR2 reads SYGVKD. The CDR3 has 16 residues. Trimming shortened V by 6 bases and J by 0 bases, and 17 bases separated the two germline ends. The CDR3 DNA sequence: TGTGCCATCAGCTCGCCTGCCCAGGACATGAACACTGAAGCTTTCTTT. It is translated as CAISSPAQDMNTEAFF.

The J gene is TRBJ1-4, the V gene TRBV28, with TRBD1 matching 7 bases. The germline gives CDR1 MDHEN, CDR2 SYDVKM. Trimming at V came to 8 bases and at J to 8 bases, leaving 5 bases not matched to a gene. This CDR3 contains 12 residues. The CDR3, as DNA: TGTGCCAGCCAGACAGGGACCGAAAAACTGTTTTTT. Translation: CASQTGTEKLFF. Looking up the rest from reference TRBV28 and TRBJ1-4 gives the full variable domain: DVKVTQSSRYLVKRTGEKVFLECVQDMDHENMFWYRQDPGLGLRLIYFSYDVKMKEKGDIPEGYSVSREKKERFSLILESASTNQTSMYLCASQTGTEKLFFGSGTQLSVL.

V gene TRBV10-3 combines with J gene TRBJ1-1, with D perhaps TRBD1 (5 bases). The V end was cut by 11 bases, the J end by 1 base, with 17 bases between. CDR3 length: 14 amino acids. Germline V lookup: CDR1 ENHRY, CDR2 SYGVKD. Written as DNA, the CDR3 is TGTGCCCCTCGTCCAGACAGCCCGAACACTGAAGCTTTCTTT. Its protein product is CAPRPDSPNTEAFF.

The chain combines TRBV19 with TRBJ2-1, with 7 bases aligning to TRBD2. The trim removed 1 base at V and 10 bases at J, leaving 10 bases unmatched. This CDR3 has 15 residues. Germline V lookup: CDR1 LNHDA, CDR2 SQIVND (reference sequence). CDR3 in amino acids: CASSIGGGGSGEQFF. In nucleotides, the CDR3 is TGTGCCAGTAGTATAGGGGGGGGAGGATCTGGAGAGCAGTTCTTC.

This rearrangement joins TRBV7-2 to TRBJ2-1, with 11 bases that match TRBD2. V shed 2 bases and J 9 bases; nucleotides not matched to a gene: 6. This CDR3 has 15 residues. Germline V lookup: CDR1 SGHTA, CDR2 FQGNSA. The CDR3 DNA sequence: TGTGCCAGCAGCTTACTACTAGCGGGAGCAAGTGAGCAGTTCTTC. Translating it yields CASSLLLAGASEQFF.

CDR3 loop: CAISEATSGSSSYEQYF. CDR3 coding DNA: TGTGCCATCAGTGAGGCGACTAGCGGGAGTTCCTCCTACGAGCAGTACTTC. The gene calls are TRBV10-3 and TRBJ2-7; 12 positions match TRBD2. Germline V gene lookup returns CDR1 ENHRY and CDR2 SYGVKD. V shed 2 bases and J 0 bases; nucleotides not matched to a gene: 5. The length of the CDR3 is 17 residues.

Worth noting for this clone: At one end, the junction sequence differs from germline, possibly due to a read error. The chain has TRBV7-9 and TRBJ1-2; 12 positions agree with TRBD1. The CDR3 runs to 13 residues. Germline CDR1 is SEHNR and CDR2 is FQNEAQ (reference sequence). The CDR3 loop reads CASSPRDRGLMGF. DNA of the CDR3: TGTGCCAGCAGCCCACGGGACAGGGGGCTAATGGGCTTC.

The chain links TRBV7-3 to TRBJ1-2; 9 bases agree with TRBD1. The CDR3 has 13 amino acids. Losses at the gene ends were 5 bases for V and 7 bases for J; bases not matched to a gene: 5. Germline V CDR1 and CDR2: SGHTA, FQGTGA. The CDR3 here is CASSAGQGIGYTF. Here the CDR3 DNA reads TGTGCCAGCAGCGCGGGACAGGGTATTGGCTACACCTTC.

The genes are TRBV21-1 and TRBJ1-1; TRBD1, the table's D call, lacks a check against the DNA. TRBV21-1 is shown as a pseudogene. CDR3 length equals 15 residues. In DNA, the CDR3 is TGTGCCAGCAGCGCGACAGCCCATCGCTACACTGAAGCTTTCTTT. Protein product: CASSATAHRYTEAFF.

V and J are TRBV25-1 and TRBJ2-5; TRBD1 aligns across 7 bases. Germline CDR1 MGHDK, CDR2 SYGVNS. The CDR3 has 13 amino acids. J gave up 1 base and V 6 bases, and 2 bases lay outside the gene matches. CDR3 coding DNA: TGTGCCAGCAGGGGACAGCTCCAAGAGACCCAGTACTTC. Translating it yields CASRGQLQETQYF.

This clone was seen a few times. The chain combines TRBV7-9 with TRBJ1-6, with 9 bases identical to TRBD1. The CDR3 runs to 14 residues. V trimming: 3 bases; J trimming: 7 bases; junction bases outside the gene matches: 1. CDR1 is SEHNR, CDR2 FQNEAQ, per germline (reference sequence). CDR3 sequence: CASSFGQGNSPLHF. CDR3 DNA: TGTGCCAGCAGCTTCGGACAGGGGAATTCACCCCTCCACTTT.